This T cell receptor (beta chain) was sequenced for a study of T-cell reconstitution after alpha-beta-depleted transplantation in children. By sample fraction, this clonotype is medium-sized. Library preparation (for TCRbeta) was performed with unique molecular identifiers. From the PCR reads, TCRdb called clonotypes with MiXCR, one entry per CDR3 protein. This table has 450,000 to 500,000 distinct CDR3 sequences, under 15% appearing once. Specimen: PBMCs from the stem cell graft donor, collected from the stem cell graft. The sequence derives from a human donor who donated a stem cell graft to a child with combined immunodeficiency.

The CDR3 reads CASSLVKGLAIHEQYF. The DNA for the CDR3 is TGTGCCAGCAGCCTAGTTAAGGGACTAGCGATCCACGAGCAGTACTTC. The genes are TRBV7-2 and TRBJ2-7; 10 bases match TRBD2. The CDR3 extends over 16 amino acids. Germline CDR1 is SGHTA and CDR2 is FQGNSA. V trimming: 5 bases; J trimming: 5 bases; junction bases outside the gene matches: 12.